The 31 T cell receptor beta chains below come from one sample, sequenced in a study of human versus mouse CDR3 diversity and MHC coevolution. Sequencing was performed with immunoSEQ multiplex PCR; in TCRdb, only in-frame clones are kept and a portion is missing. The sample includes about 77,000 clones, 80% to 95% seen only once; the top ten take roughly 0.15%. The specimen was naive CD4+ T cells from blood. Stated subset: CD45RO-negative CD62L-positive naive CD4 T cells. The receptor set was obtained from a person aged 30 to 70 in good health.

The chain uses TRBV19 and TRBJ2-1, with 15 bases matching TRBD2. Germline V gene lookup returns CDR1 LNHDA and CDR2 SQIVND (reference sequence). The CDR3 contains 17 residues. Losses at the gene ends were 6 bases for V and 7 bases for J; bases not matched to a gene: 10. The CDR3 reads CASRSWTSGRAANEQFF. Written as DNA, the CDR3 is TGTGCCAGTAGGAGTTGGACTAGCGGGAGGGCCGCGAATGAGCAGTTCTTC. The full variable domain, its missing parts supplied by reference TRBV19 and TRBJ2-1, is DGGITQSPKYLFRKEGQNVTLSCEQNLNHDAMYWYRQDPGQGLRLIYYSQIVNDFQKGDIAEGYSVSREKKESFPLTVTSAQKNPTAFYLCASRSWTSGRAANEQFFGPGTRLTVL.

This clone appeared a single time. The chain has TRBV19 and TRBJ1-1; weak D call: TRBD1 (5 bases). This CDR3 region has 14 residues. The V gene lost 2 bases and the J gene lost 0 bases, with 7 bases spanning the gap. Germline loops: CDR1 LNHDA, CDR2 SQIVND (reference sequence). The CDR3 DNA is TGTGCCAGTAGTATAAGGGGATTGAACACTGAAGCTTTCTTT. Encoded protein: CASSIRGLNTEAFF.

This clone occurred once. The chain is built from TRBV21-1 and TRBJ2-4; the tabulated D call, TRBD1, remains unverified against the DNA. TRBV21-1 is reported as a pseudogene. CDR3 length: 14 residues. CDR3 sequence: CASRTGAAKNIQYF. CDR3 coding DNA: TGTGCCAGCAGGACAGGGGCGGCCAAAAACATTCAGTACTTC.

The rearrangement uses TRBV4-1 and TRBJ1-1; D uncertain. CDR1 MGHRA and CDR2 YSYEKL come from the germline V gene. Trimming took 3 bases from V and 11 from J, leaving 19 bases between them. This CDR3 has 14 residues. CDR3 DNA sequence: TGCGCCAGCAGCCACGCCGGGGAGCCTTTGGAGGCTTTCTTT. Its protein is CASSHAGEPLEAFF.

Turning to this clone: Relative to the germline gene, one junction end is altered; a read error may explain this. This rearrangement joins TRBV6-1 to TRBJ1-2; a possible D gene is TRBD1 (5 bases). There are 13 residues in the CDR3. CDR1 is MNHNS and CDR2 is SASEGT in the germline V gene. The CDR3 nucleotides are TGTGCCAGCAGAGAAGGGACGGGATATGGCTACACCTTC. Translated: CASREGTGYGYTF.

The chain has TRBV4-1 and TRBJ2-7; the D gene is possibly TRBD1 (6 bases). This CDR3 has 15 residues. The germline V gene has CDR1 MGHRA and CDR2 YSYEKL. Between the trimmed V and J ends, which lost 0 bases and 3 bases, there was a span of 12 bases. In DNA, the CDR3 is TGCGCCAGCAGCCAAGAGGGGGCAGGGCTCTACGAGCAGTACTTC. It codes for CASSQEGAGLYEQYF.

The chain links TRBV30 to TRBJ1-1; 9 bases agree with TRBD1. Germline CDR1 reads GTSNPN; CDR2 reads SVGIG (reference sequence). V shed 3 bases, J shed 5 bases, and the junction held 4 bases outside the gene matches. The CDR3 is 13 residues long. CDR3 bases: TGTGCCTGGAGATGGGACAGGGCTACTGAAGCTTTCTTT. It yields the protein CAWRWDRATEAFF.

The genes are TRBV7-9 and TRBJ2-5; 8 positions agree with TRBD1. Trimming at V came to 7 bases and at J to 4 bases, leaving 8 bases not matched to a gene. The length of the CDR3 is 14 residues. The germline gives CDR1 SEHNR, CDR2 FQNEAQ (reference sequence). The CDR3 sequence is CASTRDRLGETQYF. The CDR3 DNA reads as TGTGCCAGCACCCGGGACAGGTTGGGAGAGACCCAGTACTTC.

CDR3 loop: CASSSRTGETDTQYF. The CDR3 nucleotides are TGTGCCAGCAGCTCCCGGACAGGGGAAACAGATACGCAGTATTTT. V gene TRBV6-6 combines with J gene TRBJ2-3; TRBD1 aligns across 9 bases. The germline V gene has CDR1 MNHNY and CDR2 SVGAGI (reference sequence). V lost 6 bases and J lost 3; bases outside the gene matches: 7. CDR3 length: 15 amino acids.

This chain joins TRBV7-2 and TRBJ1-2; D possibly corresponds to TRBD1 (6 bases). This CDR3 is 14 amino acids long. Germline CDR1 SGHTA, CDR2 FQGNSA. V lost 1 base and J lost 6, with 12 bases in between. CDR3 residues: CASSLGGGRHGYTF. The CDR3 nucleotides read TGTGCCAGCAGCTTAGGGGGGGGCAGGCATGGCTACACCTTC.

The chain combines TRBV19 with TRBJ1-2, with D possibly matching TRBD1 (6 bases). The CDR3 covers 15 residues. Germline CDR1 LNHDA, CDR2 SQIVND (reference sequence). Trimming stripped 3 bases from V and 0 bases from J, with 11 bases between. The CDR3 DNA reads TGTGCCAGTAGTATTGTCGACAGGTCTAACTATGGCTACACCTTC. It specifies CASSIVDRSNYGYTF.

The chain links TRBV9 to TRBJ2-3; 7 positions agree with TRBD1. The CDR3 is made up of 15 amino acids. The trim removed 4 bases at V and 1 base at J, leaving 6 bases unmatched. From germline, CDR1 is SGDLS and CDR2 YYNGEE. For the CDR3, the DNA is TGTGCCAGCAGCCCCTGGGACAGCCGCACAGATACGCAGTATTTT. Translated, it gives CASSPWDSRTDTQYF.

The chain combines TRBV7-9 with TRBJ2-3; 10 nucleotides line up with TRBD1. The J segment lost 4 bases and the V segment lost 1 base, leaving 11 bases of the junction unmatched. This CDR3 is 18 amino acids long. Germline V gives CDR1 SEHNR, CDR2 FQNEAQ (reference sequence). CDR3 protein: CASSLVPGQGIRADTQYF. For the CDR3, the DNA is TGTGCCAGCAGCTTAGTACCGGGACAGGGGATCCGCGCAGATACGCAGTATTTT.

This rearrangement joins TRBV12-5 to TRBJ1-1; no clear D gene. The CDR3 spans 12 residues. V was cut by 5 bases and J by 5 bases, with 9 bases left in between. Germline assignment: CDR1 LGHNT and CDR2 FRNRAP. The CDR3 reads CASGTPRTEAFF. Here the CDR3 DNA reads TGTGCTAGTGGTACCCCCAGGACTGAAGCTTTCTTT.

For this clone: Mismatch with germline at one junction end may stem from a read error. The rearrangement uses TRBV4-1 and TRBJ2-5; tentative D call: TRBD1 (6 bases). The CDR3 consists of 14 residues. Germline V gene data show CDR1 as MGHRA and CDR2 as YSYEKL. CDR3 region: CASSSGTIKEAQYF. CDR3 DNA: TGCGCCAGCAGCTCCGGGACAATAAAAGAGGCCCAGTACTTC.

The V gene is TRBV14, the J gene TRBJ1-1; unclear D gene. The CDR3 is 12 amino acids. Germline assignment: CDR1 SGHDN and CDR2 FVKESK. Trimming cost V 0 bases and J 8 bases, with 7 bases left between them. The CDR3 is CASSQEAQEAFF. The CDR3 DNA is TGTGCCAGCAGCCAAGAAGCGCAAGAAGCTTTCTTT. Combining the CDR3 with reference TRBV14 and TRBJ1-1 gives the whole variable domain EAGVTQFPSHSVIEKGQTVTLRCDPISGHDNLYWYRRVMGKEIKFLLHFVKESKQDESGMPNNRFLAERTGGTYSTLKVQPAELEDSGVYFCASSQEAQEAFFGQGTRLTVV.

V usage is TRBV18 and J usage is TRBJ1-1; 8 bases fit TRBD1. The CDR3 has 14 amino acids. Trimming removed 3 bases from V and 4 bases from J; junction bases left unmatched: 4. The V gene's germline CDR1 is KGHSH and CDR2 LQKENI. The CDR3 DNA sequence: TGTGCCAGCTCACCCCAGGGGGCAGGCACTGAAGCTTTCTTT. Its protein product is CASSPQGAGTEAFF.

This clone was counted between two and nine times. The V gene is TRBV5-1, the J gene TRBJ2-1; the D gene is possibly TRBD1 (7 bases). The CDR3 runs 12 residues. Trimming pared 4 bases from V and 9 bases from J, leaving 11 bases between. Germline V lookup: CDR1 SGHRS, CDR2 YFSETQ. CDR3 loop: CASSVQGGEQFF. As DNA, the CDR3 is TGCGCCAGCAGCGTGCAGGGGGGTGAGCAGTTCTTC.

This chain links TRBV2 with TRBJ1-1; TRBD1 might be the D (6 bases). Germline V gives CDR1 SNHLY, CDR2 FYNNEI. V lost 6 bases and J lost 1, with 12 bases in between. This CDR3 has 14 amino acids. CDR3 sequence reads: CASRDRQANTEAFF. The CDR3 DNA is TGTGCCAGCAGGGATAGACAGGCGAACACTGAAGCTTTCTTT.

The chain is built from TRBV10-2 and TRBJ1-4; D is uncertain. The CDR3 is 13 amino acids. The V end lost 4 bases, the J end lost 5 bases, and 8 bases lay between the germline ends. CDR1 is WSHSY and CDR2 is SAAADI in the germline V gene. The CDR3 DNA reads as TGCGCCAGCAGTGTGCGGCTAAATGAAAAACTGTTTTTT. As protein: CASSVRLNEKLFF.

J is TRBJ1-5 and V is TRBV6-8; possibly TRBD1 for D (6 bases). This CDR3 has 18 amino acids. V gave up 4 bases and J gave up 7 bases, with 26 bases separating them. Per the germline V gene, CDR1 is MNHGY and CDR2 is SAAAGT. CDR3 in amino acids: CASSSQFLLGGRTQPQHF. CDR3 bases: TGTGCCAGCAGTTCACAATTTTTACTCGGGGGGCGGACGCAGCCCCAGCATTTT.

The chain is built from TRBV5-5 and TRBJ1-4; TRBD1 agrees at 9 bases. CDR3 length: 16 residues. Germline assignment: CDR1 SGHKS and CDR2 YYEKEE (reference sequence). CDR3 sequence reads: CAKTQPDRGDFEKLFF. For the CDR3, the DNA is TGTGCTAAGACCCAACCCGACAGGGGGGATTTTGAAAAACTGTTTTTT.

The chain joins TRBV6-1 to TRBJ1-1; 9 bases fit TRBD1. This CDR3 comprises 15 residues. Germline assignment: CDR1 MNHNS and CDR2 SASEGT. Trimming at V came to 9 bases and at J to 8 bases, leaving 16 bases not matched to a gene. The CDR3 DNA sequence: TGTGCCAGTTGGGGGTCGGGGACAGGGCCCGGAGAAGCTTTCTTT. It is translated as CASWGSGTGPGEAFF.

This chain uses TRBV6-1 with TRBJ2-7; D may be TRBD1 (6 bases). The germline V and J ends were trimmed by 2 bases and 3 bases, with 11 bases remaining between them. Germline values: CDR1 MNHNS, CDR2 SASEGT. The CDR3 extends over 14 amino acids. CDR3 DNA: TGTGCCAGCAGTGAAAGGACAGCCATCTACGAGCAGTACTTC. Protein sequence: CASSERTAIYEQYF.

This chain links TRBV7-9 with TRBJ2-3; 9 nucleotides line up with TRBD2. Germline loops: CDR1 SEHNR, CDR2 FQNEAQ (reference sequence). The length of the CDR3 is 14 residues. V was pared by 3 bases and J by 3 bases, with 1 base of the junction left unmatched. In nucleotides, the CDR3 is TGTGCCAGCAGCTTGGGACTAGCAACAGATACGCAGTATTTT. Translating gives CASSLGLATDTQYF.

The V and J genes are TRBV5-1 and TRBJ2-7; tentatively, D is TRBD1 (6 bases). Looked up from germline, CDR1 is SGHRS and CDR2 is YFSETQ. Trimming stripped 5 bases from V and 1 base from J, with 13 bases between. The CDR3 loop spans 14 amino acids. CDR3 bases: TGCGCCAGCAGGAGGGACACCACTTCCTACGAGCAGTACTTC. It specifies CASRRDTTSYEQYF.

The V call is TRBV30, the J call TRBJ1-5; weak D call: TRBD1 (5 bases). CDR1 and CDR2 from the germline V gene are GTSNPN and SVGIG (reference sequence). The CDR3 is made up of 13 amino acids. V was cut by 1 base and J by 4 bases, with 8 bases left in between. Here the CDR3 DNA reads TGTGCCTGGAGTGACAGGATTAATCAGCCCCAGCATTTT. This gives the protein CAWSDRINQPQHF.

V usage is TRBV11-2 and J usage is TRBJ2-1; 7 bases match TRBD2. The CDR3 loop spans 12 amino acids. Germline-derived CDR1 and CDR2 are SGHAT and FQNNGV. Unmatched junction bases numbered 5, after V lost 5 bases and J lost 10 bases. CDR3 coding DNA: TGTGCCAGCAGCGGGAGGGGTGAAGAGCAGTTCTTC. It encodes CASSGRGEEQFF.

The chain combines TRBV19 with TRBJ1-5, with TRBD1 as a possible D gene (5 bases). Trimming shortened V by 5 bases and J by 0 bases, and 29 bases separated the two germline ends. Germline CDR1 LNHDA, CDR2 SQIVND (reference sequence). This CDR3 comprises 21 residues. DNA of the CDR3: TGTGCCAGTAGTCTCGAAGAAGGGGCCCCACGTACTATTATTAGCAATCAGCCCCAGCATTTT. Translated, it gives CASSLEEGAPRTIISNQPQHF.

This chain links TRBV27 with TRBJ2-7; TRBD2 matches at 10 bases. J gave up 3 bases and V 4 bases, and 3 bases lay outside the gene matches. The CDR3 extends over 14 amino acids. The germline V gene has CDR1 MNHEY and CDR2 SMNVEV (reference sequence). CDR3 bases: TGTGCCAGCAGTTCATTAGCGGGGGGCTACGAGCAGTACTTC. Its translation is CASSSLAGGYEQYF.

This chain joins TRBV7-8 and TRBJ2-7; 8 bases match TRBD1. Unmatched junction bases numbered 8, after V lost 5 bases and J lost 2 bases. In germline, CDR1 is SGHVS, CDR2 FQNEAQ. CDR3 length equals 15 residues. CDR3 nucleotides: TGTGCCAGCAGCCGGGACAGGCACGAGGCCTACGAGCAGTACTTC. This translates into CASSRDRHEAYEQYF.